Following are 18 T cell receptor beta chains from one sample sequenced in a study of blood T cells in healthy people across ages. A sample-barcoded 5' primer and a J-beta primer mix were used in a second PCR of about 7 to 12 cycles. MiXCR was run by TCRdb on the 5' RACE reads, yielding one entry per CDR3 protein. The table has roughly 900,000 distinct CDR3 sequences, 48% seen once. The sequenced sample consisted of blood. Every receptor here comes from a man younger than 40 in good health.

The chain links TRBV5-6 to TRBJ2-1, with 7 nucleotides matching TRBD1. Germline assignment: CDR1 SGHDT and CDR2 YYEEEE. The J segment lost 7 bases and the V segment lost 5 bases, leaving 9 bases of the junction unmatched. The CDR3 extends over 14 amino acids. CDR3: CASRGGPQRNEQFF. CDR3 bases: TGTGCCAGCAGAGGGGGCCCTCAAAGGAATGAGCAGTTCTTC.

This clonotype was seen only a few times. The rearrangement joins TRBV28 to TRBJ2-7; unclear D gene. The CDR3 has 14 residues. V was shortened by 1 base and J by 1 base, with 8 bases between the two germline ends. Germline loops: CDR1 MDHEN, CDR2 SYDVKM. Here the CDR3 DNA reads TGTGCCAGCAGTTTATTTAGTGGATCCTACGAGCAGTACTTC. Its translation: CASSLFSGSYEQYF.

V is TRBV7-9 and J is TRBJ1-2; 7 bases fit TRBD1. The germline gives CDR1 SEHNR, CDR2 FQNEAQ (reference sequence). The J segment lost 6 bases and the V segment lost 2 bases, leaving 12 bases of the junction unmatched. The CDR3 runs to 16 residues. In DNA, the CDR3 is TGTGCCAGCAGCTTAACCCTTTCACAGGGGTTTCATGGCTACACCTTC. It encodes CASSLTLSQGFHGYTF.

This clonotype was seen only a few times. The chain uses TRBV2 and TRBJ2-5, with D maybe TRBD2 (6 bases). Germline V gene sequence: CDR1 SNHLY, CDR2 FYNNEI. Trimming shortened V by 4 bases and J by 3 bases, and 15 bases separated the two germline ends. This CDR3 spans 15 amino acids. This chain's CDR3 is CASSAMGLREETQYF. CDR3 coding DNA: TGTGCCAGCAGTGCCATGGGACTGAGGGAAGAGACCCAGTACTTC. The full variable domain, its missing parts supplied by reference TRBV2 and TRBJ2-5, is EPEVTQTPSHQVTQMGQEVILRCVPISNHLYFYWYRQILGQKVEFLVSFYNNEISEKSEIFDDQFSVERPDGSNFTLKIRSTKLEDSAMYFCASSAMGLREETQYFGPGTRLLVL.

The CDR3 region is CASSSGRGSAPLHF. The CDR3 bases are TGTGCCAGCAGCTCGGGACGGGGAAGTGCACCCCTCCACTTT. The rearrangement uses TRBV7-2 and TRBJ1-6; D possibly corresponds to TRBD1 (5 bases). The V end was cut by 4 bases, the J end by 11 bases, with 15 bases between. This CDR3 is built from 14 residues. CDR1 SGHTA and CDR2 FQGNSA come from the germline V gene. The whole variable domain, filled in from reference TRBV7-2 and TRBJ1-6, reads GAGVSQSPSNKVTEKGKDVELRCDPISGHTALYWYRQSLGQGLEFLIYFQGNSAPDKSGLPSDRFSAERTGGSVSTLTIQRTQQEDSAVYLCASSSGRGSAPLHFGNGTRLTVT.

This clonotype is a singleton in its sample. This may come from a read error, since a much larger clone is one base off. The CDR3: CSALGLRNEQFF. Written as DNA, the CDR3 is TGCAGTGCCCTGGGACTTCGCAATGAGCAGTTCTTC. The chain combines TRBV20-1 with TRBJ2-1, with a tentative D call TRBD2 (6 bases). Germline CDR1 DFQATT, CDR2 SNEGSKA (reference sequence). The CDR3 consists of 12 residues. V was trimmed by 6 bases and J by 6 bases, leaving 12 bases between them.

V usage is TRBV7-2 and J usage is TRBJ2-2, with 7 bases matching TRBD2. Per germline, CDR1 SGHTA and CDR2 FQGNSA. This CDR3 is 11 amino acids long. The ends lost 10 bases at V and 7 bases at J; junction bases unmatched: 3. The CDR3 coding sequence is TGTGCCAAGGCGGGGGACGGGGAGCTGTTTTTT. This codes for CAKAGDGELFF.

This clonotype was seen only a few times. CDR3 sequence (DNA): TGTGCCAGCACCTACGGAAGGGCTCCCTACGAGCAGTACTTC. It encodes CASTYGRAPYEQYF. The rearrangement links TRBV6-2 or TRBV6-3 to TRBJ2-7; D is uncertain. Between the trimmed V and J ends, which lost 7 bases and 2 bases, there was a span of 15 bases. Germline CDR1 MNHEY, CDR2 SVGEGT. This CDR3 has 14 residues.

This clonotype was observed a handful of times. V is TRBV3-1 and J is TRBJ1-5, with TRBD1 as a possible D gene (6 bases). This CDR3 spans 15 amino acids. Germline loops: CDR1 LGHDT, CDR2 YNNKEL (reference sequence). V was trimmed by 0 bases and J by 7 bases, leaving 13 bases between them. The CDR3 spells CASSQEGGAGQPQHF. The DNA of the CDR3 is TGTGCCAGCAGCCAAGAGGGGGGGGCAGGACAGCCCCAGCATTTT.

This clonotype was observed a handful of times. The chain recombines TRBV20-1 with TRBJ2-1; 11 nucleotides align to TRBD2. V lost 2 bases, J lost 1 base, and 13 bases stayed unmatched. Per germline, CDR1 DFQATT and CDR2 SNEGSKA (reference sequence). This CDR3 is 19 amino acids long. In DNA form, the CDR3 reads TGCAGTGCTAGACCTCTCCGGGGGGGGACTAGCGGTTCCTACAATGAGCAGTTCTTC. Translating it yields CSARPLRGGTSGSYNEQFF.

In this sample, this clonotype turned up a few times. The rearrangement links TRBV21-1 to TRBJ2-7; TRBD2, as called in the table, went unchecked against the DNA. TRBV21-1 is a documented pseudogene. This CDR3 is built from 15 residues. The CDR3 reads CASSKEDRRIYEQYF. The DNA of the CDR3 is TGTGCCAGCAGCAAGGAGGATAGGAGGATCTACGAGCAGTACTTC.

V and J are TRBV7-6 and TRBJ2-5; 9 positions match TRBD2. The trim removed 2 bases at V and 4 bases at J, leaving 11 bases unmatched. The CDR3 has 17 residues. Germline V gene lookup returns CDR1 SGHVS and CDR2 FNYEAQ. Written as DNA, the CDR3 is TGTGCCAGCAGCTTATTGGGCCGCGGGGGGGCCCGAGAGACCCAGTACTTC. Protein sequence: CASSLLGRGGARETQYF. Using reference TRBV7-6 and TRBJ2-5 for the parts outside the CDR3, the full variable domain is GAGVSQSPRYKVTKRGQDVALRCDPISGHVSLYWYRQALGQGPEFLTYFNYEAQQDKSGLPNDRFSAERPEGSISTLTIQRTEQRDSAMYRCASSLLGRGGARETQYFGPGTRLLVL.

Points on this clonotype: It may be a read error: a sequence one base away is much more abundant. The chain uses TRBV7-2 and TRBJ2-3; D is ambiguous. Per the germline V gene, CDR1 is SGHTA and CDR2 is FQGNSA. This CDR3 is 12 amino acids long. CDR3 residues: CAGSLYSDTQYF. The CDR3 bases are TGTGCCGGCAGCTTATACAGCGATACGCAGTATTTT. The full variable domain, completed using reference TRBV7-2 and TRBJ2-3, is GAGVSQSPSNKVTEKGKDVELRCDPISGHTALYWYRQSLGQGLEFLIYFQGNSAPDKSGLPSDRFSAERTGGSVSTLTIQRTQQEDSAVYLCAGSLYSDTQYFGPGTRLTVL.

This clonotype came up a few times. The J gene is TRBJ1-6, the V gene TRBV20-1; 7 bases line up with TRBD1. V shed 0 bases and J 6 bases; nucleotides not matched to a gene: 5. The length of the CDR3 is 15 residues. The germline CDR1 and CDR2 sequences are DFQATT and SNEGSKA (reference sequence). In nucleotides, the CDR3 is TGCAGTGCTAGAGAGGTAGACAGGGTTAATTCACCCCTCCACTTT. It encodes CSAREVDRVNSPLHF.

The chain employs TRBV4-2 and TRBJ2-5; no clear D gene. The V gene lost 1 base and the J gene lost 4 bases, with 13 bases spanning the gap. The germline CDR1 and CDR2 sequences are LGHNA and YNFKEQ. This CDR3 has 15 amino acids. CDR3 protein: CASSQVSSSLETQYF. CDR3 nucleotides: TGTGCCAGCAGCCAAGTATCCAGTTCCCTAGAGACCCAGTACTTC.

The V call is TRBV10-3, the J call TRBJ2-5; D not resolved. V was pared by 3 bases and J by 2 bases, with 7 bases between. CDR1 and CDR2 (germline): ENHRY, SYGVKD. The CDR3 runs to 13 residues. CDR3 sequence: CAISEPTQETQYF. CDR3 nucleotide sequence: TGTGCCATCAGTGAACCGACTCAAGAGACCCAGTACTTC.

CDR3 region: CASSLRALRDTQYF. The CDR3 nucleotides are TGTGCCAGCAGCCTCCGGGCCCTACGAGATACGCAGTATTTT. The rearrangement joins TRBV28 to TRBJ2-3; D not resolved. Germline V CDR1 and CDR2: MDHEN, SYDVKM. There are 14 residues in the CDR3. The germline V and J ends were trimmed by 6 bases and 5 bases, with 15 bases remaining between them.

The rearrangement joins TRBV20-1 to TRBJ2-7, with 7 bases fitting TRBD1. Germline loops: CDR1 DFQATT, CDR2 SNEGSKA (reference sequence). J lost 6 bases, V lost 5 bases, and 4 bases had no gene match. The CDR3 covers 11 residues. The CDR3 DNA reads TGCAGTGCTCGACAGGGATTCGAGCAGTACTTC. Protein sequence: CSARQGFEQYF.